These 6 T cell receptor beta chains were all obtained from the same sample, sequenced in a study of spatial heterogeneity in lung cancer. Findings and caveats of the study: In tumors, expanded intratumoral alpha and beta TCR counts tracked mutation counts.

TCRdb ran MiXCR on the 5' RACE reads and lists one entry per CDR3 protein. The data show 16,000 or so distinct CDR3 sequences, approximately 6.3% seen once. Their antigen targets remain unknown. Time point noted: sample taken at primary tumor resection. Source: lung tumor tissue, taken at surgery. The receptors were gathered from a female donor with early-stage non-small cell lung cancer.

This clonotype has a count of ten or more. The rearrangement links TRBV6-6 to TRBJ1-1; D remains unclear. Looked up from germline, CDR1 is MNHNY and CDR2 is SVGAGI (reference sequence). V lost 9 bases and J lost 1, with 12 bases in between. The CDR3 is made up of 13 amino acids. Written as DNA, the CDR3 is TGTGCCAGTGGAGGGTTCAAGAACACTGAAGCTTTCTTT. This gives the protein CASGGFKNTEAFF.

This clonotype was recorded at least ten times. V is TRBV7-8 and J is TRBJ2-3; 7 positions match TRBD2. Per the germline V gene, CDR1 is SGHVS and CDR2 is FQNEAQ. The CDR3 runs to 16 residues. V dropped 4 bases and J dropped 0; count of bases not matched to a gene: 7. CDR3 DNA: TGTGCCAGCAGCTCGACCGGGGGGACTAGCACAGATACGCAGTATTTT. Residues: CASSSTGGTSTDTQYF.

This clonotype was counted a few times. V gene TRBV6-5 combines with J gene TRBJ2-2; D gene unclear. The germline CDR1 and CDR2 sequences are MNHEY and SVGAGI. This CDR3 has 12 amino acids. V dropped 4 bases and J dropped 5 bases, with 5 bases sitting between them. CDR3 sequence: CASSFGTGELFF. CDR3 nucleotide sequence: TGTGCCAGCAGTTTTGGAACCGGGGAGCTGTTTTTT.

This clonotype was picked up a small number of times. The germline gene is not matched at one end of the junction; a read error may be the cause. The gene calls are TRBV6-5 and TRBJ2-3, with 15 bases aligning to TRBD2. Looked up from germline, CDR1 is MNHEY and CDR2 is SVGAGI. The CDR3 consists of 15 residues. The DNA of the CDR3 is TGTGCCAGCAGTCCGCATGGGACTAGCGGGGGGCCCCCTCGTTTT. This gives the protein CASSPHGTSGGPPRF.

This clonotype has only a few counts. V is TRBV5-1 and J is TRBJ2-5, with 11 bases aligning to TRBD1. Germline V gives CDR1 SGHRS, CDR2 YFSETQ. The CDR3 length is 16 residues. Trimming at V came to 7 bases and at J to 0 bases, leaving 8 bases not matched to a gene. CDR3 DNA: TGCGCCAGCGCTCCCGGGACAGGGGGATACCAAGAGACCCAGTACTTC. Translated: CASAPGTGGYQETQYF.

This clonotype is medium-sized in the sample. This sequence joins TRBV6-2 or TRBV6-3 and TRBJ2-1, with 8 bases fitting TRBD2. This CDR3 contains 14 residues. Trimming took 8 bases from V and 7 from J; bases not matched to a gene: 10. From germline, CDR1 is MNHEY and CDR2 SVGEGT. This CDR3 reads CASVWPGGPNEQFF. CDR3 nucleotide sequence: TGTGCCAGCGTCTGGCCGGGGGGGCCGAATGAGCAGTTCTTC.